The sequence of this TCR beta chain was determined in a study of T cell responses to AZD1222 COVID-19 vaccine. Study summary: Second-dose timings of about 4 or about 12 weeks were pooled.

Some clones are missing from TCRdb's copy, which holds only in-frame ones; the method was immunoSEQ multiplex PCR. The sample lists 110,000 to 150,000 clones, roughly 85% occurring once. The study, taken as a whole, reports: Mostly white British, mostly female donors; authors suggested clonal diversity may be underestimated. Close to half of spike-specific TCRs reportedly recognize unmutated variant regions. Only a handful of people who got AZD1222 tested seropositive at baseline.

Concerning this clone: What it binds is not known.

Trimming took off 4 bases at V and 0 bases at J, with 7 bases between the two ends. Germline CDR1 and CDR2: MGHRA and YSYEKL. This CDR3 has 14 residues. The sample in question was peripheral blood, obtained on day 0 of AZD1222 vaccination. The receptor's source is an adult in good health. V is TRBV4-1 and J is TRBJ1-5; D is ambiguous. The CDR3 DNA follows: TGCGCCAGCAGCCGCCCAGATAGCAATCAGCCCCAGCATTTT. Amino acids: CASSRPDSNQPQHF.